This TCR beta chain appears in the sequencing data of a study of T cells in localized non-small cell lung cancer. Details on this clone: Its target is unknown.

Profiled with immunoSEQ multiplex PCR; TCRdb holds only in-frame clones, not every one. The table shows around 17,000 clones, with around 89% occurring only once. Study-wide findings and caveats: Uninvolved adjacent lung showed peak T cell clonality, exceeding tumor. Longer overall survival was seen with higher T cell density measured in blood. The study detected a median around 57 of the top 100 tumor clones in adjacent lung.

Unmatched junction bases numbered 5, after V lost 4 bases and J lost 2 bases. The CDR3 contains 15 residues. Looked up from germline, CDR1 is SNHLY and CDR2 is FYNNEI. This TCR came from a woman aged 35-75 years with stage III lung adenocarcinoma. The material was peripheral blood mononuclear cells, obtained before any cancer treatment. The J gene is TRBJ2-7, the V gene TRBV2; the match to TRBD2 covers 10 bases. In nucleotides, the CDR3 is TGTGCCAGCAGTGTACTAGCGGGGCCGGCCTACGAGCAGTACTTC. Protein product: CASSVLAGPAYEQYF.